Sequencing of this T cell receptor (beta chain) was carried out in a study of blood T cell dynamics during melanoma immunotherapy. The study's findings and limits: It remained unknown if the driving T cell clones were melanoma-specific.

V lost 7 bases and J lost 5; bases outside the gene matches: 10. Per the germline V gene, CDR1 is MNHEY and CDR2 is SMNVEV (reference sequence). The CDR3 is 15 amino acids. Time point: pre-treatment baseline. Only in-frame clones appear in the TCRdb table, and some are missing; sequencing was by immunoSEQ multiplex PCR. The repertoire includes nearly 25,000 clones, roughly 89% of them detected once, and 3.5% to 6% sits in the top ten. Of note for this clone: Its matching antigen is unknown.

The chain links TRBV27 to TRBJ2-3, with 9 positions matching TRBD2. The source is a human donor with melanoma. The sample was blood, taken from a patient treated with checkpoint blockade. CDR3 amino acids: CASNRLAGIGDTQYF. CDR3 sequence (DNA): TGTGCCAGCAACCGTCTAGCGGGAATTGGAGATACGCAGTATTTT.